The source of this TCR beta chain is a study of shared T cell receptors in the human thymus. Data came from immunoSEQ multiplex PCR; TCRdb stores just in-frame clones and leaves some out. The repertoire holds a few hundred thousand clones, around 93% seen once, with approximately 0.02% in the top ten. Germline values: CDR1 MDHEN, CDR2 SYDVKM. The ends were cut back, 4 bases at V and 2 bases at J, with 12 bases in the middle. The length of the CDR3 is 15 residues. The receptor was derived from a human donor. The sample taken for sequencing was thymocytes. The chain couples TRBV28 to TRBJ1-5; the D gene is possibly TRBD1 (5 bases). The CDR3, as DNA: TGTGCCAGCAGTTCAGTGGGGGGTGGCAATCAGCCCCAGCATTTT. As protein: CASSSVGGGNQPQHF.